The 8 T cell receptor beta chains below were found in one sample sequenced in a study of shared clonotypes between healthy human individuals. TCRdb's table, derived via immunoSEQ multiplex PCR, lists solely in-frame clones and lacks some. The sample carries over 700,000 clones, 55% to 75% recorded once. The sequenced sample consisted of memory CD4+ T cells sorted from blood. Subset reported: CD45RA-negative fraction. These receptor sequences come from a woman aged 25 to 39 in good health.

The chain recombines TRBV6-5 with TRBJ1-4, with D unclear. There are 15 residues in the CDR3. Germline V gives CDR1 MNHEY, CDR2 SVGAGI. The ends were cut back, 5 bases at V and 0 bases at J, with 10 bases in the middle. The DNA of the CDR3 is TGTGCCAGCAGTACGGGAGTGGCAACTAATGAAAAACTGTTTTTT. Protein product: CASSTGVATNEKLFF.

The gene calls are TRBV5-1 and TRBJ2-7; D gene uncertain. CDR1 is SGHRS and CDR2 is YFSETQ in the germline V gene. The CDR3 is made up of 13 amino acids. Trimming stripped 2 bases from V and 4 bases from J, with 10 bases between. CDR3: CASSFSPEYEQYF. The DNA of the CDR3 is TGCGCCAGCAGCTTTTCCCCCGAGTACGAGCAGTACTTC.

The chain couples TRBV30 to TRBJ2-7, with unresolved D. The V and J ends lost 0 bases and 4 bases respectively, with 7 bases between them. From germline, CDR1 is GTSNPN and CDR2 SVGIG (reference sequence). The CDR3 covers 12 residues. CDR3 nucleotides: TGTGCCTGGAGTGTCACGGCGTACGAGCAGTACTTC. Translation gives CAWSVTAYEQYF.

This clone occurred a few times. The CDR3 is CASSQGGTADNEQFF. CDR3 DNA sequence: TGTGCCAGCAGCCAGGGGGGGACGGCAGACAATGAGCAGTTCTTC. V gene TRBV11-3 combines with J gene TRBJ2-1, with D possibly being TRBD1 or TRBD2 (7 bases each). CDR3 length: 15 residues. Trimming removed 5 bases at V and 5 bases at J, with 16 bases between. Germline CDR1 and CDR2: SGHNT and YENEEA.

This clone has more than one count but fewer than ten. V gene TRBV9 combines with J gene TRBJ2-5; 12 bases fit TRBD1. The CDR3 is 16 residues long. Per the germline V gene, CDR1 is SGDLS and CDR2 is YYNGEE. After removal of 0 bases from V and 4 bases from J, the junction contained 4 bases not matched to a gene. The CDR3 region is CASSVVGTGGRETQYF. DNA of the CDR3: TGTGCCAGCAGCGTAGTGGGGACAGGGGGCCGAGAGACCCAGTACTTC. Using reference TRBV9 and TRBJ2-5 for the parts outside the CDR3, the full variable domain is DSGVTQTPKHLITATGQRVTLRCSPRSGDLSVYWYQQSLDQGLQFLIQYYNGEERAKGNILERFSAQQFPDLHSELNLSSLELGDSALYFCASSVVGTGGRETQYFGPGTRLLVL.

In DNA form, the CDR3 reads TGTGCCAGCACAACCCGGGACTCCCTCTACAATGAGCAGTTCTTC. Translation gives CASTTRDSLYNEQFF. The genes are TRBV5-4 and TRBJ2-1; D might be TRBD2 (6 bases). Trimming removed 6 bases at V and 3 bases at J, with 16 bases between. This CDR3 region has 15 residues. The V gene's germline CDR1 is SGHNT and CDR2 YYREEE (reference sequence).

Points on this clone: Other DNA sequences of this sample code for an identical CDR3. The chain couples TRBV5-1 to TRBJ2-1, with TRBD1 matching over 8 bases. The CDR3 covers 15 residues. Germline CDR1 and CDR2: SGHRS and YFSETQ. J was trimmed by 1 base and V by 3 bases; bases with no gene match: 3. CDR3 DNA sequence: TGCGCCAGCAGCTCGGACAGGGCGTCCTACAATGAGCAGTTCTTC. It translates to CASSSDRASYNEQFF. The variable domain in full, completed from reference TRBV5-1 and TRBJ2-1, reads KAGVTQTPRYLIKTRGQQVTLSCSPISGHRSVSWYQQTPGQGLQFLFEYFSETQRNKGNFPGRFSGRQFSNSRSEMNVSTLELGDSALYLCASSSDRASYNEQFFGPGTRLTVL.

The genes are TRBV5-1 and TRBJ2-2, with 9 bases that match TRBD2. V trimming: 2 bases; J trimming: 5 bases; junction bases outside the gene matches: 4. The CDR3 is 15 amino acids. Germline CDR1 reads SGHRS; CDR2 reads YFSETQ. The CDR3 nucleotides read TGCGCCAGCAGCTTCACCCTAGCGGGAACCGGGGAGCTGTTTTTT. Translating gives CASSFTLAGTGELFF.